One sample yielded the 27 T cell receptor beta chains listed below, sequenced in a study of post-analysis software for immune sequencing data. Study-level findings and limits: The study found TRBV5-6, TRBV5-1 and TRBV20-1 among a few TRBV segments more frequent in patients than controls.

TCR beta libraries were prepared from cDNA with unique molecular identifiers. From the PCR reads, TCRdb called clonotypes with MiXCR, one entry per CDR3 protein. The table has roughly 600,000 distinct CDR3 sequences, roughly 40% seen once; the top ten hold about 1.8%. Antigens of these TCRs are unknown. Sequencing was carried out using blood. These receptors all stem from a girl aged 10-17 years with multiple sclerosis.

The CDR3 loop reads CASSLGSAGGTEAFF. In DNA form, the CDR3 reads TGTGCCAGCAGTTTAGGGTCTGCGGGTGGAACTGAAGCTTTCTTT. The gene calls are TRBV12-3 or TRBV12-4 and TRBJ1-1; D remains unclear. Trimming took 1 base from V and 5 from J, leaving 14 bases between them. This CDR3 comprises 15 residues.

The chain recombines TRBV5-1 with TRBJ2-5; the D gene is possibly TRBD2 (6 bases). The CDR3 sequence is 15 residues long. V was clipped by 3 bases and J by 11 bases, with 23 bases between them. The germline V gene encodes CDR1 SGHRS and CDR2 YFSETQ. The CDR3 protein is CASSWGTADGGEQYF. The CDR3 nucleotides read TGCGCCAGCAGCTGGGGGACTGCGGATGGAGGGGAGCAGTACTTC. Using reference TRBV5-1 and TRBJ2-5 for the parts outside the CDR3, the full variable domain is KAGVTQTPRYLIKTRGQQVTLSCSPISGHRSVSWYQQTPGQGLQFLFEYFSETQRNKGNFPGRFSGRQFSNSRSEMNVSTLELGDSALYLCASSWGTADGGEQYFGPGTRLLVL.

Only one count was recorded for this clonotype. The J gene is TRBJ2-5, the V gene TRBV7-2; D not resolved. The CDR3 extends over 16 amino acids. CDR1 and CDR2 from the germline V gene are SGHTA and FQGNSA. Trimming pared 4 bases from V and 0 bases from J, leaving 15 bases between. The CDR3 region is CASSSLGIAYQETQYF. The CDR3 nucleotides read TGTGCCAGCAGCTCCCTGGGGATCGCCTACCAAGAGACCCAGTACTTC.

V gene TRBV6-1 combines with J gene TRBJ1-1; 8 bases map to TRBD1. Trimming removed 10 bases from V and 2 bases from J; junction bases left unmatched: 9. The germline gives CDR1 MNHNS, CDR2 SASEGT. The CDR3 has 14 residues. CDR3 residues: CAIRPGQVNTEAFF. For the CDR3, the DNA is TGTGCCATCCGTCCGGGACAGGTAAACACTGAAGCTTTCTTT.

The chain couples TRBV5-1 to TRBJ1-1; D is perhaps TRBD1 (6 bases). The V end was cut by 4 bases, the J end by 5 bases, with 15 bases between. Germline CDR1 reads SGHRS; CDR2 reads YFSETQ. The CDR3 has 14 amino acids. The CDR3 nucleotides are TGCGCCAGCAGCGCCCTTACAGGGTGGACTGAAGCTTTCTTT. Protein sequence: CASSALTGWTEAFF.

The rearrangement joins TRBV29-1 to TRBJ2-1; TRBD1 matches at 12 bases. V lost 5 bases and J lost 7; bases outside the gene matches: 6. This CDR3 spans 14 amino acids. Per germline, CDR1 SQVTM and CDR2 ANQGSEA. CDR3 coding DNA: TGCAGCGTTACACCGGGACAGGGGGCAAATGAGCAGTTCTTC. Residues: CSVTPGQGANEQFF.

The chain carries TRBV7-2 and TRBJ1-2, with 7 bases matching TRBD1. J was trimmed by 7 bases and V by 4 bases; bases with no gene match: 9. The CDR3 contains 14 residues. Looked up from germline, CDR1 is SGHTA and CDR2 is FQGNSA. The CDR3 region has the DNA TGTGCCAGCAGCTCGGACAGGAAATGGAGTGGCTACACCTTC. Amino acids: CASSSDRKWSGYTF.

The J gene is TRBJ2-5, the V gene TRBV12-3 or TRBV12-4; D may be TRBD2 (6 bases). V dropped 5 bases and J dropped 1 base, with 14 bases sitting between them. This CDR3 has 15 residues. For the CDR3, the DNA is TGTGCCAGCAGTGCCCCGGTGGGACTCCAAGAGACCCAGTACTTC. This encodes CASSAPVGLQETQYF.

This clonotype was seen a handful of times. This sequence joins TRBV29-1 and TRBJ2-4; no clear D. CDR1 is SQVTM and CDR2 is ANQGSEA in the germline V gene. Trimming stripped 6 bases from V and 0 bases from J, with 9 bases between. The CDR3 spans 13 residues. The CDR3 DNA follows: TGCAGCGTAGAAATCCTAGCCAAAAACATTCAGTACTTC. Its translation: CSVEILAKNIQYF.

CDR3 DNA sequence: TGTGCCAGCAGCTTGGGGCGGATAGTGGAGACCCAGTACTTC. It translates to CASSLGRIVETQYF. The chain couples TRBV5-5 to TRBJ2-5; D unclear. Trimming removed 0 bases at V and 5 bases at J, with 11 bases between. Germline assignment: CDR1 SGHKS and CDR2 YYEKEE (reference sequence). CDR3 length: 14 amino acids.

This clonotype was counted a few times. V usage is TRBV4-1 and J usage is TRBJ2-7; no clear D. Germline V gives CDR1 MGHRA, CDR2 YSYEKL. This CDR3 has 14 residues. The V end lost 0 bases, the J end lost 2 bases, and 8 bases lay between the germline ends. CDR3 sequence reads: CASSQEFYPYEQYF. The CDR3 DNA reads as TGCGCCAGCAGCCAAGAGTTTTACCCCTACGAGCAGTACTTC.

This clonotype appeared a few times. The chain is built from TRBV5-6 and TRBJ2-4; tentatively, D is TRBD1 (5 bases). The V gene lost 4 bases and the J gene lost 13 bases, with 24 bases spanning the gap. Germline values: CDR1 SGHDT, CDR2 YYEEEE. The CDR3 spans 15 residues. CDR3 amino acids: CASSLMGPMLGEQYF. The CDR3 bases are TGTGCCAGCAGCCTTATGGGGCCTATGTTGGGTGAGCAGTACTTC.

This sequence joins TRBV5-1 and TRBJ2-3; the match to TRBD1 covers 9 bases. Looked up from germline, CDR1 is SGHRS and CDR2 is YFSETQ. The length of the CDR3 is 15 residues. V lost 2 bases, J lost 3 bases, and 4 bases stayed unmatched. For the CDR3, the DNA is TGCGCCAGCAGCTTCTCGACAGGGGGGACAGATACGCAGTATTTT. It encodes CASSFSTGGTDTQYF. Full variable domain (outside the CDR3, taken from reference TRBV5-1 and TRBJ2-3): KAGVTQTPRYLIKTRGQQVTLSCSPISGHRSVSWYQQTPGQGLQFLFEYFSETQRNKGNFPGRFSGRQFSNSRSEMNVSTLELGDSALYLCASSFSTGGTDTQYFGPGTRLTVL.

V usage is TRBV28 and J usage is TRBJ2-1, with TRBD1 matching 9 bases. V lost 5 bases, J lost 15 bases, and 8 bases stayed unmatched. From germline, CDR1 is MDHEN and CDR2 SYDVKM. This CDR3 spans 12 amino acids. CDR3 DNA sequence: TGTGCCAGCAGTATAGACAGGGGGGTAGCGTTCTTC. Translation: CASSIDRGVAFF.

The CDR3 DNA reads TGTGCCAGCAGCCCTTGGACAGGGGGCTGCACAGATACGCAGTATTTT. Translated, it gives CASSPWTGGCTDTQYF. The V gene is TRBV7-8, the J gene TRBJ2-3; 11 positions match TRBD1. With V trimmed by 5 bases and J by 1 base, 5 bases remained unmatched. Germline loops: CDR1 SGHVS, CDR2 FQNEAQ. The CDR3 is 16 residues long.

For this clonotype: Since a much larger clone is just one base distant, this may be a read error. The chain links TRBV6-4 to TRBJ2-6, with a tentative D call TRBD1 (6 bases). In germline, CDR1 is MRHNA, CDR2 SNTAGT. The CDR3 sequence is 15 residues long. CDR3 loop: CASSDSGAGANVRTF. The CDR3 region has the DNA TGTGCCAGCAGTGACTCGGGGGCTGGGGCCAACGTCCGGACTTTC.

This clonotype was found many times. This sequence joins TRBV7-2 and TRBJ2-5; TRBD2 aligns across 12 bases. V lost 5 bases to trimming and J lost 2 bases; unmatched junction nucleotides: 6. This CDR3 is built from 16 residues. The germline gives CDR1 SGHTA, CDR2 FQGNSA. This chain's CDR3 is CASSDRGTSGQETQYF. The CDR3 DNA follows: TGTGCCAGCAGCGACCGAGGGACTAGCGGGCAAGAGACCCAGTACTTC.

The chain joins TRBV7-8 to TRBJ2-5; D uncertain. CDR3 length equals 14 residues. From germline, CDR1 is SGHVS and CDR2 FQNEAQ. The V gene lost 0 bases and the J gene lost 5 bases, with 10 bases spanning the gap. CDR3 nucleotides: TGTGCCAGCAGCTTAGCTGGGGATGGGGAGACCCAGTACTTC. Translating it yields CASSLAGDGETQYF.

V is TRBV11-1 and J is TRBJ2-5, with 9 bases matching TRBD1. Trimming removed 6 bases from V and 4 bases from J; junction bases left unmatched: 9. The CDR3 is made up of 15 amino acids. The germline CDR1 and CDR2 sequences are SGHAT and FQDESV (reference sequence). This chain's CDR3 is CASSTDRGVLETQYF. In DNA form, the CDR3 reads TGTGCCAGCAGTACGGACAGGGGAGTATTAGAGACCCAGTACTTC. The whole variable domain, remainder taken from reference TRBV11-1 and TRBJ2-5, is EAEVAQSPRYKITEKSQAVAFWCDPISGHATLYWYRQILGQGPELLVQFQDESVVDDSQLPKDRFSAERLKGVDSTLKIQPAELGDSAMYLCASSTDRGVLETQYFGPGTRLLVL.

The chain is built from TRBV5-1 and TRBJ2-7; tentatively, D is TRBD1 (5 bases). The CDR3 runs 15 residues. With 1 base removed from V and 1 base from J, the gap between germline ends came to 12 bases. CDR1 is SGHRS, CDR2 YFSETQ, per germline. The CDR3: CASSLITAGSYEQYF. The CDR3 bases are TGCGCCAGCAGCTTGATTACCGCAGGGTCCTACGAGCAGTACTTC.

The chain combines TRBV25-1 with TRBJ1-1, with 8 positions matching TRBD1. The CDR3 totals 11 residues. The trim removed 7 bases at V and 12 bases at J, leaving 7 bases unmatched. CDR1 is MGHDK and CDR2 is SYGVNS in the germline V gene. The CDR3 spells CASKAGQATFF. The CDR3 DNA reads as TGTGCCAGCAAGGCGGGACAGGCTACTTTCTTT.

The chain uses TRBV29-1 and TRBJ2-3; no definite D call. The V end was cut by 7 bases, the J end by 6 bases, with 8 bases between. CDR3 length: 10 residues. The germline V gene has CDR1 SQVTM and CDR2 ANQGSEA. This chain's CDR3 is CSAADDTQYF. The CDR3, as DNA: TGCAGCGCTGCCGACGATACGCAGTATTTT.

Details on this clonotype: The CDR3 carries no conserved terminal phenylalanine or tryptophan, so it likely arises from a read error. V usage is TRBV20-1 and J usage is TRBJ1-5; 7 positions match TRBD1. The CDR3 sequence is 12 residues long. V trimming: 5 bases; J trimming: 4 bases; junction bases outside the gene matches: 2. Germline values: CDR1 DFQATT, CDR2 SNEGSKA (reference sequence). For the CDR3, the DNA is TGCAGTGCTTCACAGGGGAATCAGCCCCAGCATTGT. Protein product: CSASQGNQPQHC.

This chain joins TRBV4-1 and TRBJ1-2; TRBD1 aligns across 8 bases. The germline V gene encodes CDR1 MGHRA and CDR2 YSYEKL. The CDR3 is made up of 16 amino acids. V shed 3 bases, J shed 3 bases, and the junction held 9 bases outside the gene matches. The CDR3 is CASSQPARGRDYGYTF. CDR3 coding DNA: TGCGCCAGCAGCCAGCCTGCCAGGGGGCGCGACTATGGCTACACCTTC.

The chain couples TRBV5-1 to TRBJ2-4, with D tentatively TRBD1 (6 bases). The J call may be faulty, since TRBJ2-7 better matches the DNA end. Germline CDR1 and CDR2: SGHRS and YFSETQ. CDR3 length equals 16 residues. The CDR3 region is CASSLGYRGTTYEQYF. CDR3 in DNA: TGCGCCAGCAGCTTGGGTTACCGAGGGACAACTTACGAGCAGTACTTC.

This chain joins TRBV10-2 and TRBJ2-7, with 11 bases that match TRBD1. Germline CDR1 reads WSHSY; CDR2 reads SAAADI. The CDR3 is 16 residues long. Trimming removed 7 bases from V and 0 bases from J; junction bases left unmatched: 8. DNA for the CDR3: TGCGCCAGCACTGGGACAGGGGGATTTCCCTCCTACGAGCAGTACTTC. It encodes CASTGTGGFPSYEQYF.

The rearrangement joins TRBV10-3 to TRBJ2-5, with 8 positions matching TRBD1. The CDR3 consists of 15 residues. Germline V CDR1 and CDR2: ENHRY, SYGVKD. The ends lost 1 base at V and 5 bases at J; junction bases unmatched: 6. Here the CDR3 reads CAISEFQGASETQYF. The DNA of the CDR3 is TGTGCCATCAGTGAGTTTCAGGGGGCGTCCGAGACCCAGTACTTC.